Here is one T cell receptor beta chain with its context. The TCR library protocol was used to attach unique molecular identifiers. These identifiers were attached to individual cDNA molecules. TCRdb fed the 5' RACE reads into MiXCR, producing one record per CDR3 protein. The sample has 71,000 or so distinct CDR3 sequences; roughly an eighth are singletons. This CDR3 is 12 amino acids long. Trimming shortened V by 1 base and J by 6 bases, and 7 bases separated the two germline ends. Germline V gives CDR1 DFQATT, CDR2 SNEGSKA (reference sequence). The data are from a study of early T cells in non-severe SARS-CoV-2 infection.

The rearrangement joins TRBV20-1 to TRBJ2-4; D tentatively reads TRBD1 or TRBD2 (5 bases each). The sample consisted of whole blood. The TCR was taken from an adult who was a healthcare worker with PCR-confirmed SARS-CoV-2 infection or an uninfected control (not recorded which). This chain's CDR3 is CSARGGANIQYF. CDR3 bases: TGCAGTGCTAGAGGAGGGGCAAACATTCAGTACTTC.